These 11 T cell receptor beta chains share one sample of origin, sequenced in a study of T-cell reconstitution after alpha-beta-depleted transplantation in children. Preparing the TCRbeta library involved the use of unique molecular identifiers. TCRdb redid the calling of the PCR reads with MiXCR, one entry per CDR3 protein. The sample has nearly 350,000 distinct CDR3 sequences, roughly 17% seen once. The sample in question was PBMCs, mostly from graft donor cells, obtained 360 days after TCRalphabeta/CD19-depleted stem cell transplant. These TCRs come from a male patient between 2 and 15 years old who had a stem cell transplant for acute lymphoblastic leukemia, so the T cells may come from the graft donor.

The V and J genes are TRBV9 and TRBJ2-1; 8 bases match TRBD2. Germline V CDR1 and CDR2: SGDLS, YYNGEE. V trimming: 2 bases; J trimming: 7 bases; junction bases outside the gene matches: 8. There are 15 residues in the CDR3. The CDR3 DNA reads TGTGCCAGCAGCGTTGCCGGGAGGGAGGAGAATGAGCAGTTCTTC. It specifies CASSVAGREENEQFF.

This chain joins TRBV6-2 or TRBV6-3 and TRBJ2-3, with TRBD2 matching 10 bases. Germline CDR1 is MNHEY and CDR2 is SVGEGT. Trimming at V came to 8 bases and at J to 4 bases, leaving 3 bases not matched to a gene. The CDR3 contains 13 residues. In DNA form, the CDR3 reads TGTGCCAGCCTAGCGGGAGTGGCAGATACGCAGTATTTT. Translation: CASLAGVADTQYF.

This clonotype was picked up a small number of times. CDR3 DNA: TGTGCCACCTCCTACAGGGGAATTCAAGAGACCCAGTACTTC. This sequence encodes CATSYRGIQETQYF. This rearrangement joins TRBV15 to TRBJ2-5, with 7 bases identical to TRBD1. This CDR3 has 14 residues. Germline lookup yields CDR1 LNHNV and CDR2 YYDKDF (reference sequence). With V trimmed by 8 bases and J by 2 bases, 8 bases remained unmatched.

The rearrangement uses TRBV12-3 or TRBV12-4 and TRBJ2-6, with D perhaps given as TRBD1 or TRBD2 (5 bases each). V lost 6 bases to trimming and J lost 3 bases, with 6 bases between them. This CDR3 has 13 amino acids. CDR3 nucleotide sequence: TGTGCCAGCAGGAGGGGTGGGGCCAACGTCCTGACTTTC. Its translation is CASRRGGANVLTF.

A few counts support this clonotype. The V and J genes are TRBV29-1 and TRBJ2-3; D is undetermined. V was shortened by 7 bases and J by 2 bases, with 10 bases between the two germline ends. This CDR3 comprises 12 residues. CDR1 SQVTM and CDR2 ANQGSEA come from the germline V gene. CDR3 in DNA: TGCAGCGCCCTGGCGTACACAGATACGCAGTATTTT. Translated: CSALAYTDTQYF.

On this clonotype: It may be a read error: a sequence one base away is much more abundant. The conserved phenylalanine or tryptophan is not found at the CDR3 terminus, so this likely reflects a read error. The chain uses TRBV13 and TRBJ1-6, with a possible D match to TRBD1 (5 bases). Germline V gives CDR1 PRHDT, CDR2 FYEKMQ (reference sequence). CDR3 size: 12 residues. Trimming pared 4 bases from V and 11 bases from J, leaving 9 bases between. The CDR3: CASSSSGPPLHC. The CDR3 DNA sequence: TGTGCCAGCAGCTCCTCAGGGCCACCCCTCCACTGT.

This clonotype was counted only a few times. The rearrangement joins TRBV4-3 to TRBJ2-7; D is unresolved. Germline V gene data show CDR1 as LGHNA and CDR2 as YSLEER. The ends were cut back, 1 base at V and 0 bases at J, with 4 bases in the middle. The CDR3 consists of 13 residues. The CDR3 region is CASSQAFSYEQYF. DNA for the CDR3: TGCGCCAGCAGCCAAGCCTTCTCCTACGAGCAGTACTTC.

The chain links TRBV6-5 to TRBJ1-2; no clear D. The germline V gene encodes CDR1 MNHEY and CDR2 SVGAGI. Trimming took off 6 bases at V and 6 bases at J, with 20 bases between the two ends. There are 15 residues in the CDR3. In DNA form, the CDR3 reads TGTGCCAGCAGCCCAAGCGGTTGGCTCAGCGATGGCTACACCTTC. Translation: CASSPSGWLSDGYTF.

This clonotype has more than one count but fewer than ten. The V gene is TRBV4-1, the J gene TRBJ2-7, with TRBD1 identical over 8 bases. The CDR3 covers 17 residues. V lost 4 bases to trimming and J lost 3 bases; unmatched junction nucleotides: 14. Looked up from germline, CDR1 is MGHRA and CDR2 is YSYEKL. The DNA of the CDR3 is TGCGCCAGCAGCCCATTCAGTTCCGGGACAGGAGTCTACGAGCAGTACTTC. This codes for CASSPFSSGTGVYEQYF.

The gene calls are TRBV30 and TRBJ2-7; 8 nucleotides line up with TRBD1. Trimming cost V 0 bases and J 7 bases; bases outside gene matches: 11. The CDR3 contains 15 residues. CDR1 is GTSNPN, CDR2 SVGIG, per germline (reference sequence). This CDR3 is CAWSVGQGFAREQYF. In nucleotides, the CDR3 is TGTGCCTGGAGTGTCGGACAGGGTTTCGCGCGGGAGCAGTACTTC.

This clonotype was seen repeatedly, ten times or more. The chain joins TRBV6-5 to TRBJ2-2; the D is unclear. Trimming stripped 2 bases from V and 3 bases from J, with 7 bases between. The CDR3 is made up of 14 amino acids. CDR1 and CDR2 from the germline V gene are MNHEY and SVGAGI. CDR3 DNA sequence: TGTGCCAGCAGTTACAGTCAGGACACCGGGGAGCTGTTTTTT. It translates to CASSYSQDTGELFF.